Detailed here is one TCR beta chain. The CDR3 is 14 amino acids. Trimming stripped 1 base from V and 6 bases from J, with 11 bases between. CDR1 SGHVS and CDR2 FNYEAQ come from the germline V gene. The record originates from a study of T cell changes during pregnancy in multiple sclerosis. Produced via immunoSEQ multiplex PCR; TCRdb's table is partial and in-frame only. Of roughly 30,000 clones listed, roughly nine tenths are singletons. The input for sequencing was CD8+ T cells from peripheral blood mononuclear cells, taken before pregnancy. The gene calls are TRBV7-6 and TRBJ2-3; D remains ambiguous. The sequence derives from a female donor with multiple sclerosis, enrolled in a pregnancy study. The CDR3 DNA is TGTGCCAGCAGCTTAGTGTCGGAGACGGATACGCAGTATTTT. As protein: CASSLVSETDTQYF.